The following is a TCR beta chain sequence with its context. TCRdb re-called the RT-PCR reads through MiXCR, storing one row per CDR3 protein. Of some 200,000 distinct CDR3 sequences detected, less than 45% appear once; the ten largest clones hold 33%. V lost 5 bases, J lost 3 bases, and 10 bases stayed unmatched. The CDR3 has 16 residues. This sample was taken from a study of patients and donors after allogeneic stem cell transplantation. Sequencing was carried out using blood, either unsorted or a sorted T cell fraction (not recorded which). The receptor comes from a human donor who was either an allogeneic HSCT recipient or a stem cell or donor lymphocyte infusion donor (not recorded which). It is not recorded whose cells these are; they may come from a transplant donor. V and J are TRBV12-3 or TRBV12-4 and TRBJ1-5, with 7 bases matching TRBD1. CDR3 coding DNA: TGTGCCAGCAGTCCGATTGGGGGACAGCTCAATCAGCCCCAGCATTTT. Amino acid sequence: CASSPIGGQLNQPQHF.